This paragraph covers one TCR beta chain sequence. The antigen is unknown. The CDR3 spans 15 residues. Germline-derived CDR1 and CDR2 are LGHNA and YSLEER. The PCR template was genomic DNA. Multiplex PCR with 30 forward and 13 reverse primers amplified the TCR beta CDR3. Via MiXCR, TCRdb re-called the multiplex PCR reads, giving one row per CDR3 protein. The sample yields fewer than 300,000 distinct CDR3 sequences, around 47% seen once. The data originate from a study of type 1 and type 2 diabetes patients. Study summary: The cohort mixed type 1 diabetes, type 2 diabetes and nondiabetic donors. Across the study, fewer than 20,000,000 paired-end reads were produced.

Study results and caveats: Both CD4+ and CD8+ type 2 diabetes repertoires showed significantly higher diversity than type 1. In type 2 diabetes, highly-expanded CD4+ clones took a median roughly 3.9% of reads.

The material sequenced was peripheral blood mononuclear cells (PBMCs). The rearrangement uses TRBV4-3 and TRBJ2-5; either TRBD1 or TRBD2 may fit D (5 bases each). The DNA end lines up better with TRBJ2-1; the J call may be wrong. This sequence was found in a man aged 18 to 35 with type 2 diabetes. The CDR3 region has the DNA TGCGCCAGCAGCCGAGACCGGGGACGGCGCAATGAGCAGTTCTTC. It encodes CASSRDRGRRNEQFF.